This T cell receptor beta chain was sequenced for a study of PD-1 blockade in classical Hodgkin lymphoma. All the patients suffered relapse after autologous stem cell transplantation, and brentuximab vedotin exposure differed. Progressive disease, partial response or complete response was each patient's best response. This clone was observed once. The repertoire was sequenced with immunoSEQ multiplex PCR; TCRdb's copy has only in-frame clones and lacks some. The sample includes 95,000 or so clones, approximately 88% of them seen just once. CDR1 and CDR2 (germline): SGDLS, YYNGEE. The trim removed 0 bases at V and 7 bases at J, leaving 4 bases unmatched. The CDR3 runs to 14 residues.

The source was peripheral blood mononuclear cells (PBMCs), collected at baseline. The rearrangement uses TRBV9 and TRBJ2-1; 7 nucleotides line up with TRBD1. The clonotype was recovered from a human donor with classical Hodgkin lymphoma. The CDR3 region is CASSVDVRGNEQFF. In DNA, the CDR3 is TGTGCCAGCAGCGTAGATGTCAGGGGGAATGAGCAGTTCTTC.